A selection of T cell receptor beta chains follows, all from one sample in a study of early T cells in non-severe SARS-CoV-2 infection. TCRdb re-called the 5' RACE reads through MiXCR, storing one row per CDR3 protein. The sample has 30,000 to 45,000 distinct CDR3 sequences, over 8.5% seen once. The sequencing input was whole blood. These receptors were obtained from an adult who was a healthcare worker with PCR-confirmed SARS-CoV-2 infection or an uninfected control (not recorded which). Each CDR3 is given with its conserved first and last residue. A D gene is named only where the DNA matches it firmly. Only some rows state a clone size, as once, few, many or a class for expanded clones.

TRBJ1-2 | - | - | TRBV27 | CASKRSGVLSNYGYTF | TGTGCCAGCAAACGGAGCGGGGTTTTGTCGAACTATGGCTACACCTTC
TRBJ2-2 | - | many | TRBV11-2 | CASSLVPPADTGELFF | TGTGCCAGCAGCTTAGTCCCGCCAGCGGATACCGGGGAGCTGTTTTTT
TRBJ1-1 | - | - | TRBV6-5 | CASSYIQENTEAFF | TGTGCCAGCAGTTACATACAGGAAAACACTGAAGCTTTCTTT
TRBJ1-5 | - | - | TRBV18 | CASSSSNSNQPQHF | TGTGCCAGCTCAAGTTCTAATAGCAATCAGCCCCAGCATTTT
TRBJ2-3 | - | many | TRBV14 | CASTRGGTDTQYF | TGTGCCAGCACCCGGGGAGGCACAGATACGCAGTATTTT
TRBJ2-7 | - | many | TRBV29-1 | CSVEEAGSSYEQYF | TGCAGCGTTGAAGAGGCAGGGAGCTCCTACGAGCAGTACTTC
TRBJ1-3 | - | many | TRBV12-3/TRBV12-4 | CASSFRDTIYF | TGTGCCAGCAGTTTCCGTGACACCATATATTTT
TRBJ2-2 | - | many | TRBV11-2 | CASSPARDGELFF | TGTGCCAGCAGCCCCGCGCGGGACGGGGAGCTGTTTTTT
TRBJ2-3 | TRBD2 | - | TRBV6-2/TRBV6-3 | CASSYSTSSPPDTQYF | TGTGCCAGCAGTTACTCGACTAGCTCCCCCCCAGATACGCAGTATTTT
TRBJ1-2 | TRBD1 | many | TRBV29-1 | CSIRQGLTYGYTF | TGCAGCATCCGACAGGGACTAACCTATGGCTACACCTTC
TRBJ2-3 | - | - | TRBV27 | CASSSKGIRASTDTQYF | TGTGCCAGCAGTTCAAAGGGGATTCGGGCTAGCACAGATACGCAGTATTTT
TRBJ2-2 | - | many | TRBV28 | CASSSLNAGELFF | TGTGCCAGCAGTTCTTTGAATGCCGGGGAGCTGTTTTTT
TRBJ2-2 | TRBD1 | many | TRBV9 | CASSLGQGASGELFF | TGTGCCAGCAGCCTAGGACAGGGGGCCTCCGGGGAGCTGTTTTTT
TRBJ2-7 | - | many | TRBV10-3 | CAISGGDQHTEQYF | TGTGCCATCAGTGGGGGGGACCAACATACCGAGCAGTACTTC
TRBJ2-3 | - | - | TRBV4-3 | CASSQGLATGTDTQYF | TGCGCCAGCAGCCAAGGTCTCGCGACGGGGACAGATACGCAGTATTTT
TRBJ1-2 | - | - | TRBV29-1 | CSVDTGAYGYTF | TGCAGCGTTGACACCGGGGCCTATGGCTACACCTTC
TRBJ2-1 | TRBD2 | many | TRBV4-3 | CASSRGARTSGGASEQFF | TGCGCCAGCAGCCGAGGGGCCAGGACTAGCGGGGGGGCCAGTGAGCAGTTCTTC
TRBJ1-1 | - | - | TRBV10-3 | CAISESGPGQIMNTEAFF | TGTGCCATCAGTGAGTCGGGACCTGGCCAGATAATGAACACTGAAGCTTTCTTT
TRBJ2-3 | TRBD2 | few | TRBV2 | CASSDGLAGDITDTQYF | TGTGCCAGCAGTGACGGGCTAGCGGGGGATATAACAGATACGCAGTATTTT
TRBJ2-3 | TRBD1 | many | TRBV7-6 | CASSYRGDDTDTQYF | TGTGCCAGCAGCTACAGGGGCGATGACACAGATACGCAGTATTTT
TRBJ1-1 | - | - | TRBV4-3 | CASSQEPPDEGVNTEAFF | TGCGCCAGCAGCCAAGAACCACCGGATGAGGGGGTGAACACTGAAGCTTTCTTT
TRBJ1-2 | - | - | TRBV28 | CASSTDRYYGYTF | TGTGCCAGCAGTACCGACAGGTACTATGGCTACACCTTC
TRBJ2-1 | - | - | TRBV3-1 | CASSQRGGNEQFF | TGTGCCAGCAGCCAAAGGGGTGGCAATGAGCAGTTCTTC
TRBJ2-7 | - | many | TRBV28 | CASSSAYEQYF | TGTGCCAGCAGCTCCGCTTACGAGCAGTACTTC